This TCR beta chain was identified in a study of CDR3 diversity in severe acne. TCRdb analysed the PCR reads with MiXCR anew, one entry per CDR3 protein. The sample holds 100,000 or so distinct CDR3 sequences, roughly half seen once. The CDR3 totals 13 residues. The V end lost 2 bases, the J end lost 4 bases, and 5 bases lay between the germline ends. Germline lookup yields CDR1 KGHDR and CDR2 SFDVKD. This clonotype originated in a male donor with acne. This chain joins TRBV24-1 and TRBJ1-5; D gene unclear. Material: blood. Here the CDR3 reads CATSDSGNQPQHF. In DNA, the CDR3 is TGTGCCACCAGTGATTCGGGGAATCAGCCCCAGCATTTT.